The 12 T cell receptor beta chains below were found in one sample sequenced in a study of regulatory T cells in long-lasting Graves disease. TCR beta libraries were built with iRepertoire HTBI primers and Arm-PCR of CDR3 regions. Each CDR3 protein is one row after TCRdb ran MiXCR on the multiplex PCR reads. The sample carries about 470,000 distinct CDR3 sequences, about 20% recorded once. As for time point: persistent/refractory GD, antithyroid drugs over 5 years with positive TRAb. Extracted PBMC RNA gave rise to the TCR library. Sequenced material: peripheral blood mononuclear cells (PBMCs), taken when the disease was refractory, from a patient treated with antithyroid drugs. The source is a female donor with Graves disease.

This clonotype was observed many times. The CDR3 DNA reads as TGTGCCAGCAGTTACGAGTGGGAGGGTTCCTACGAGCAGTACTTC. Translation: CASSYEWEGSYEQYF. V gene TRBV6-5 combines with J gene TRBJ2-7, with 7 bases matching TRBD2. Losses at the gene ends were 2 bases for V and 1 base for J; bases not matched to a gene: 5. Looked up from germline, CDR1 is MNHEY and CDR2 is SVGAGI. This CDR3 has 15 residues.

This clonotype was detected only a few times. The CDR3 bases are TGTGCCAGCAGTGAATCCGCGGGAGGGGGCTACTATGGCTACACCTTC. Translated, it gives CASSESAGGGYYGYTF. V usage is TRBV25-1 and J usage is TRBJ1-2, with 7 bases identical to TRBD1. The CDR3 consists of 16 residues. Germline-derived CDR1 and CDR2 are MGHDK and SYGVNS. Trimming cost V 1 base and J 3 bases; bases outside gene matches: 8.

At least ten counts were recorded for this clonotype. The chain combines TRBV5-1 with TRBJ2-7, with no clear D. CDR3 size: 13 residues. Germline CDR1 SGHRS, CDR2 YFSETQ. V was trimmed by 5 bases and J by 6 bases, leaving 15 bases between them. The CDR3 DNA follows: TGCGCCAGCAGTGAAGGCGGCCTCGGCGAGCAGTACTTC. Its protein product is CASSEGGLGEQYF. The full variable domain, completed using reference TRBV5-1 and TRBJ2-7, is KAGVTQTPRYLIKTRGQQVTLSCSPISGHRSVSWYQQTPGQGLQFLFEYFSETQRNKGNFPGRFSGRQFSNSRSEMNVSTLELGDSALYLCASSEGGLGEQYFGPGTRLTVT.

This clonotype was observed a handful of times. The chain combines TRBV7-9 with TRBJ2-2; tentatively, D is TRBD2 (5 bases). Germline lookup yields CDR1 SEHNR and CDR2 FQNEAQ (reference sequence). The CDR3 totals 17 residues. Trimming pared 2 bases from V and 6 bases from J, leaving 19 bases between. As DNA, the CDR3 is TGTGCCAGCAGCTTAATCTCGTTGAGGGTTACGGCCGGGGAGCTGTTTTTT. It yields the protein CASSLISLRVTAGELFF.

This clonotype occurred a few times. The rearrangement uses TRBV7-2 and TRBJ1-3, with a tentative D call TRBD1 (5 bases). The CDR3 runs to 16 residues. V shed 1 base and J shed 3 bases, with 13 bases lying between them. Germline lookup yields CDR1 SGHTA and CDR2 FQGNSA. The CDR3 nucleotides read TGTGCCAGCAGCTTAGAGGGCAGGGAAGGTGGAAACACCATATATTTT. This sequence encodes CASSLEGREGGNTIYF.

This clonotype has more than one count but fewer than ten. This CDR3 reads CASSPALDTGELFF. In DNA, the CDR3 is TGTGCCAGCAGCCCAGCTTTGGACACCGGGGAGCTGTTTTTT. The V and J genes are TRBV7-9 and TRBJ2-2; D call uncertain. This CDR3 spans 14 amino acids. Trimming took off 5 bases at V and 3 bases at J, with 10 bases between the two ends. The germline gives CDR1 SEHNR, CDR2 FQNEAQ (reference sequence). The variable domain in full, with the rest retrieved from reference TRBV7-9 and TRBJ2-2, is DTGVSQNPRHKITKRGQNVTFRCDPISEHNRLYWYRQTLGQGPEFLTYFQNEAQLEKSRLLSDRFSAERPKGSFSTLEIQRTEQGDSAMYLCASSPALDTGELFFGEGSRLTVL.

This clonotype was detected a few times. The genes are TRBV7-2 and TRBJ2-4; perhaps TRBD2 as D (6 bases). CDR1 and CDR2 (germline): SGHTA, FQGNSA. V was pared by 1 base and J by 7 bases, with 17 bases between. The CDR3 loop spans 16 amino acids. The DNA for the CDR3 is TGTGCCAGCAGCTTAGGGTCGGGACTCCCCCTCAACATTCAGTACTTC. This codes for CASSLGSGLPLNIQYF.

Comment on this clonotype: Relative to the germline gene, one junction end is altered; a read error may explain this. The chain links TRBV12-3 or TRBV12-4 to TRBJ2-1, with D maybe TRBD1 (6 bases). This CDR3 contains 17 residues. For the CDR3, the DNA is TGTGCCAGCACTCATCCAAGCGACAGGAGCTCCTACAATGAGCAGTCCTTC. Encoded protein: CASTHPSDRSSYNEQSF.

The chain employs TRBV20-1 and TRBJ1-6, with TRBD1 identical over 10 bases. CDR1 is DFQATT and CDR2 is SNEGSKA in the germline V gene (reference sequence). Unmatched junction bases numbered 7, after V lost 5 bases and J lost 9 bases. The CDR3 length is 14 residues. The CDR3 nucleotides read TGCAGTGCTCACTCGGACAGGGGGGGTTCACCCCTCCACTTT. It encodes CSAHSDRGGSPLHF.

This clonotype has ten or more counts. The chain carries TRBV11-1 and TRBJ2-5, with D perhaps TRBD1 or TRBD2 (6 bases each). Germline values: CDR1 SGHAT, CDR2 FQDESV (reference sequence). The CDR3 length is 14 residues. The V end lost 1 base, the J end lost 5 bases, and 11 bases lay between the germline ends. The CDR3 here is CASSLVRGPETQYF. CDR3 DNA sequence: TGTGCCAGCAGCTTAGTCCGGGGGCCGGAGACCCAGTACTTC.

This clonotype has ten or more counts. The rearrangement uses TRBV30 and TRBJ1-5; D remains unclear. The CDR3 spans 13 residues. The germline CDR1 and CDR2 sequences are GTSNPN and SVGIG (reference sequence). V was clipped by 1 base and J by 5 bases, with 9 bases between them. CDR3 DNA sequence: TGTGCCTGGAGTGAGGGCGGGTATCAGCCCCAGCATTTT. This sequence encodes CAWSEGGYQPQHF.

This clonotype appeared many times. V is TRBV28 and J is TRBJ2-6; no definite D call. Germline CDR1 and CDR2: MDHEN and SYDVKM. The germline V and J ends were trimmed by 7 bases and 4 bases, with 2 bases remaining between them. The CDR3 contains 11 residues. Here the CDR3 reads CASTGANVLTF. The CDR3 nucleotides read TGTGCCAGCACCGGGGCCAACGTCCTGACTTTC.